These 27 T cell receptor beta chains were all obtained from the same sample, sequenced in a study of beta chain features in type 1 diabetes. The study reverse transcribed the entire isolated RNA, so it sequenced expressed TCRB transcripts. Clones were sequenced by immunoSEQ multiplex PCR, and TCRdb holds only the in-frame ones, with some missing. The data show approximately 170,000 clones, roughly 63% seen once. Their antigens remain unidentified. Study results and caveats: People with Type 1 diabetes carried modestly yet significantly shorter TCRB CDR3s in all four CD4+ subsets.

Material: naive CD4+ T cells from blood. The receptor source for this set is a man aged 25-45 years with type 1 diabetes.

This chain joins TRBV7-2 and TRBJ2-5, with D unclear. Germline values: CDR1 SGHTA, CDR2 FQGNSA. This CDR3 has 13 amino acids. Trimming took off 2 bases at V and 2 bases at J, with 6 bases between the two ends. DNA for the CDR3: TGTGCCAGCAGCTTAAGGCATCAAGAGACCCAGTACTTC. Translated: CASSLRHQETQYF. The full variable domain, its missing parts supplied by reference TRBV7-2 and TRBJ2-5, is GAGVSQSPSNKVTEKGKDVELRCDPISGHTALYWYRQSLGQGLEFLIYFQGNSAPDKSGLPSDRFSAERTGGSVSTLTIQRTQQEDSAVYLCASSLRHQETQYFGPGTRLLVL.

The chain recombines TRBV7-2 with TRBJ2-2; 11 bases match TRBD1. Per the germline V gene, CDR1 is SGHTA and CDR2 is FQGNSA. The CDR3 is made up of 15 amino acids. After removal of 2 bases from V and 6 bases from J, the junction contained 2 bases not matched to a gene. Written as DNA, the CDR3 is TGTGCCAGCAGCTTATGGACAGGGGGCTCCGGGGAGCTGTTTTTT. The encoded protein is CASSLWTGGSGELFF. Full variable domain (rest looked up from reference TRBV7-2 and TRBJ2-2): GAGVSQSPSNKVTEKGKDVELRCDPISGHTALYWYRQSLGQGLEFLIYFQGNSAPDKSGLPSDRFSAERTGGSVSTLTIQRTQQEDSAVYLCASSLWTGGSGELFFGEGSRLTVL.

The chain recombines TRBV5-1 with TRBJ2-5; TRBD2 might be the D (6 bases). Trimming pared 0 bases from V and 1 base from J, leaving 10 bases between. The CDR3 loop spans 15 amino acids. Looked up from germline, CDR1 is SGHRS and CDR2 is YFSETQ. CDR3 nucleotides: TGCGCCAGCAGCTTGGTGGCGGGGTCCCAAGAGACCCAGTACTTC. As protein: CASSLVAGSQETQYF.

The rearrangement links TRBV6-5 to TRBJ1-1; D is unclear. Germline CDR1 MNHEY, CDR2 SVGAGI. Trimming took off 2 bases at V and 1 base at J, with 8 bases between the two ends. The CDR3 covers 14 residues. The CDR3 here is CASSYLDGNTEAFF. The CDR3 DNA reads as TGTGCCAGCAGTTACCTGGACGGGAACACTGAAGCTTTCTTT.

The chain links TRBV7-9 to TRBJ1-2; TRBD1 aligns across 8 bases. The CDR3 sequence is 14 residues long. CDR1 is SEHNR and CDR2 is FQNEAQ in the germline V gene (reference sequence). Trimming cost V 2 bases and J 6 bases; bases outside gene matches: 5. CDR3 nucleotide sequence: TGTGCCAGCAGCTTATCCCCGACAGGGGATGGCTACACCTTC. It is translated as CASSLSPTGDGYTF.

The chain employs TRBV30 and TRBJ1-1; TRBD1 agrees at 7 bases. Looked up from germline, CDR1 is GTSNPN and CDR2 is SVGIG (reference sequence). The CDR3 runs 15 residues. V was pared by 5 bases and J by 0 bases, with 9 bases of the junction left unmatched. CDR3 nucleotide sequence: TGTGCCTGGCTCGGGACAGCGACTATGAACACTGAAGCTTTCTTT. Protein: CAWLGTATMNTEAFF.

The CDR3 DNA sequence: TGCGCCAGCAGCTTGGTAAGCCGCCAAGCGGGGTCGGGAGATACGCAGTATTTT. This gives the protein CASSLVSRQAGSGDTQYF. V is TRBV5-1 and J is TRBJ2-3, with 7 bases fitting TRBD2. This CDR3 contains 18 residues. Germline V gene lookup returns CDR1 SGHRS and CDR2 YFSETQ. The ends lost 0 bases at V and 5 bases at J; junction bases unmatched: 15.

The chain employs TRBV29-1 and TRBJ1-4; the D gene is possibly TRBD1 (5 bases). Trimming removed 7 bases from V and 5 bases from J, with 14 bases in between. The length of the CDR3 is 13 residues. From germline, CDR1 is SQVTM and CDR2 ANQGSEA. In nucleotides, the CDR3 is TGCAGCGCACGACAGACCCTGAATGAAAAACTGTTTTTT. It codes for CSARQTLNEKLFF.

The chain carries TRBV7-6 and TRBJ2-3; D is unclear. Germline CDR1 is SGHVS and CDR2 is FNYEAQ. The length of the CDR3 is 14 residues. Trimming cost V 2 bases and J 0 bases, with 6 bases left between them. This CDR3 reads CASSLMHSTDTQYF. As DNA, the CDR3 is TGTGCCAGCAGCTTAATGCATAGCACAGATACGCAGTATTTT. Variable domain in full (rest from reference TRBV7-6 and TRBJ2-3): GAGVSQSPRYKVTKRGQDVALRCDPISGHVSLYWYRQALGQGPEFLTYFNYEAQQDKSGLPNDRFSAERPEGSISTLTIQRTEQRDSAMYRCASSLMHSTDTQYFGPGTRLTVL.

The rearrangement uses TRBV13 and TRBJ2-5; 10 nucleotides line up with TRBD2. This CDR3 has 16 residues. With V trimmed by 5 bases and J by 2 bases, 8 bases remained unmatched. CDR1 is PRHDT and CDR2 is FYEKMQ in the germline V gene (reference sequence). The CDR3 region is CASSRKLAGLQETQYF. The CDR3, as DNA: TGTGCCAGCAGCCGCAAACTAGCGGGGTTGCAAGAGACCCAGTACTTC.

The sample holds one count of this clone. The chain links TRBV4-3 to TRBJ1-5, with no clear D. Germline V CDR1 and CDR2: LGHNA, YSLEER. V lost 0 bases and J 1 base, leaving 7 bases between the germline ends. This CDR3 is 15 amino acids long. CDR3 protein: CASSQDFTSNQPQHF. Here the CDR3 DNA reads TGCGCCAGCAGCCAAGATTTTACGAGCAATCAGCCCCAGCATTTT.

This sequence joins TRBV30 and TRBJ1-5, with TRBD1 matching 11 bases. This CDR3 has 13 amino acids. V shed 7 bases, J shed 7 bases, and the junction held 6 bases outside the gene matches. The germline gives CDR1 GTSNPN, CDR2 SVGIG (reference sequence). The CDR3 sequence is CAFGTGGRQPQHF. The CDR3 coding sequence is TGTGCCTTTGGGACAGGGGGTAGGCAGCCCCAGCATTTT.

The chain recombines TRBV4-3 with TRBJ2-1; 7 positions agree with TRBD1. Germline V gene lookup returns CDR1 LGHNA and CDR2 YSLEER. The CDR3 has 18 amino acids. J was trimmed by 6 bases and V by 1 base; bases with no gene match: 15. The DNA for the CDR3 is TGCGCCAGCAGCCAAGGAAGTACAGGGGCCTTTCTACCCAATGAGCAGTTCTTC. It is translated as CASSQGSTGAFLPNEQFF.

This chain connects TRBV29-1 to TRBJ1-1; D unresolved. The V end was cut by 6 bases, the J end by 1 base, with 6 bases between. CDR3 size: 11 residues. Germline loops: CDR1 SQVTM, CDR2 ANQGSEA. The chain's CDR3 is CSVTENTEAFF. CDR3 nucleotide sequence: TGCAGCGTGACCGAGAACACTGAAGCTTTCTTT.

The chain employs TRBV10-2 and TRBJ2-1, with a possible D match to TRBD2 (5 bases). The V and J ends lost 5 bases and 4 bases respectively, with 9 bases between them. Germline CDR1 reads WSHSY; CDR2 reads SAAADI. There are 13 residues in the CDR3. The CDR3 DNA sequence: TGCGCCAGCAGTAGGACTCATTACAATGAGCAGTTCTTC. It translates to CASSRTHYNEQFF.

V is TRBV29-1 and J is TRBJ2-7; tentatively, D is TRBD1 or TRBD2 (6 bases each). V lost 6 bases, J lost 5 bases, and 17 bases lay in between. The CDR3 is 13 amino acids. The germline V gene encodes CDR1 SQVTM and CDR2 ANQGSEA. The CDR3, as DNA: TGCAGCGTCCTCAAGGGGGGAACCGACGAGCAGTACTTC. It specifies CSVLKGGTDEQYF.

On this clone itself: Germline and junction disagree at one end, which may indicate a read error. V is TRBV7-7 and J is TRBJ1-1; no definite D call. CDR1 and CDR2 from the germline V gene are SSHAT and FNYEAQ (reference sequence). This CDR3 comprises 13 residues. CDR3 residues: CASSMAPTTEAFF. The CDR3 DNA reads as TGTGCTAGCAGCATGGCACCCACCACTGAAGCTTTCTTT.

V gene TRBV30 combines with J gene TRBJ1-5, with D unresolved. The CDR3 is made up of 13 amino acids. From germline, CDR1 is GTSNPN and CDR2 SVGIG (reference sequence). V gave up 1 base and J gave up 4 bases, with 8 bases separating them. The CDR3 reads CAWSEGGNQPQHF. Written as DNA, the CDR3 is TGTGCCTGGAGTGAGGGCGGGAATCAGCCCCAGCATTTT. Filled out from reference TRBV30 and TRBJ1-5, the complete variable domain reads SQTIHQWPATLVQPVGSPLSLECTVEGTSNPNLYWYRQAAGRGLQLLFYSVGIGQISSEVPQNLSASRPQDRQFILSSKKLLLSDSGFYLCAWSEGGNQPQHFGDGTRLSIL.

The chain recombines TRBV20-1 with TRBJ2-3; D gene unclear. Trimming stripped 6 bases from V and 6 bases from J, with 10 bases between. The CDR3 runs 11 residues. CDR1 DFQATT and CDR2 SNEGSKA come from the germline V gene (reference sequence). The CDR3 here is CSAALVDTQYF. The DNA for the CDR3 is TGCAGTGCCGCCCTGGTTGATACGCAGTATTTT.

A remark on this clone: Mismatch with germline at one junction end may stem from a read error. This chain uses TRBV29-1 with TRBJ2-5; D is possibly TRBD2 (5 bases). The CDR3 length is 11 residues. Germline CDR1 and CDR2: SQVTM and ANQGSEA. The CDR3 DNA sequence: TGCAGCGTTGAAGATAGTCGGGGTCCCGACTTC. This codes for CSVEDSRGPDF.

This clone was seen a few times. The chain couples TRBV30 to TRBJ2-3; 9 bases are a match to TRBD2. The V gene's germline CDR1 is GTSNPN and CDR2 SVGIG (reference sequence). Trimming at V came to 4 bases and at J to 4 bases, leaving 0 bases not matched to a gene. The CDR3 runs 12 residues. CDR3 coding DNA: TGTGCCTGGACTAGCGGGGCAGATACGCAGTATTTT. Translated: CAWTSGADTQYF. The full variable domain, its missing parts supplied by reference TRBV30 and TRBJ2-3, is SQTIHQWPATLVQPVGSPLSLECTVEGTSNPNLYWYRQAAGRGLQLLFYSVGIGQISSEVPQNLSASRPQDRQFILSSKKLLLSDSGFYLCAWTSGADTQYFGPGTRLTVL.

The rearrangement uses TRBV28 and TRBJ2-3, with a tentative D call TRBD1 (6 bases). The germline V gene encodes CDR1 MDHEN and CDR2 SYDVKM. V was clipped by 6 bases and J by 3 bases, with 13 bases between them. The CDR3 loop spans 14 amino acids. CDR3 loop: CASSYSTGTDTQYF. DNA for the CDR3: TGTGCCAGCAGCTACTCAACAGGGACAGATACGCAGTATTTT. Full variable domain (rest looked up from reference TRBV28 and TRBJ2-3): DVKVTQSSRYLVKRTGEKVFLECVQDMDHENMFWYRQDPGLGLRLIYFSYDVKMKEKGDIPEGYSVSREKKERFSLILESASTNQTSMYLCASSYSTGTDTQYFGPGTRLTVL.

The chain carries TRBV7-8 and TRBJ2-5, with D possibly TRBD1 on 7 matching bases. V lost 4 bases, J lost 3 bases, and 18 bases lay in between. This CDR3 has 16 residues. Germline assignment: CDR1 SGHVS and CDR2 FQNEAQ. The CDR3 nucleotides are TGTGCCAGCAGCTCCCGGCGGGACAGCGGCAAAGAGACCCAGTACTTC. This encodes CASSSRRDSGKETQYF.

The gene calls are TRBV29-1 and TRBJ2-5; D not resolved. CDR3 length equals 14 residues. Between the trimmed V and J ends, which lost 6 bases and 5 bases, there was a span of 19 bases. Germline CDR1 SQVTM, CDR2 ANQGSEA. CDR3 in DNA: TGCAGCGTAGGACCTAGAAGCCCGTTGGAGACCCAGTACTTC. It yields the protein CSVGPRSPLETQYF.

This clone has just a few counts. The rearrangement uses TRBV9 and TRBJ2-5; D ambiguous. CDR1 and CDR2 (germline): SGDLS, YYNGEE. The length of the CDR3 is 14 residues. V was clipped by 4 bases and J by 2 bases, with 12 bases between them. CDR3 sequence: CASSLEVTQETQYF. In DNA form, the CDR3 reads TGTGCCAGCAGCCTCGAGGTGACTCAAGAGACCCAGTACTTC.

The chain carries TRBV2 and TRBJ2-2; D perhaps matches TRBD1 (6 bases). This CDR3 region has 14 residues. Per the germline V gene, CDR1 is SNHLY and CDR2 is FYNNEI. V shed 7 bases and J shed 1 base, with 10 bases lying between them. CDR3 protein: CASKPGQNTGELFF. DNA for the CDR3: TGTGCCAGCAAGCCGGGACAGAACACCGGGGAGCTGTTTTTT.

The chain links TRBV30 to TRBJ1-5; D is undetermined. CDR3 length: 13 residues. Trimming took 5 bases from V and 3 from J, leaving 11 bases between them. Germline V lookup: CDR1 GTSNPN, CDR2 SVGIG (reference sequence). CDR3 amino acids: CAWDKVVNQPQHF. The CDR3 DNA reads TGTGCCTGGGATAAGGTAGTCAATCAGCCCCAGCATTTT.